This T cell receptor beta chain was observed in a study of CD8 T cells in ankylosing spondylitis. Study-level points and caveats: Matched ankylosing spondylitis synovial fluid reportedly showed significant enrichment of disease-linked clones. In synovial fluid and blood from reactive arthritis, some motif variants were previously reported. A motif of 7 to 9 highly homologous TCR beta variants was seen as apparently characteristic of ankylosing spondylitis blood.

A single record per CDR3 protein comes from TCRdb applying MiXCR to the 5' RACE reads. Among about 540,000 distinct CDR3 sequences listed, about 12% were seen once. This CDR3 has 14 residues. CDR1 and CDR2 from the germline V gene are SGHAT and FQNNGV. V lost 4 bases, J lost 5 bases, and 6 bases stayed unmatched. About this clonotype: The antigen remains unidentified.

Sequencing input: blood, either unsorted or a sorted T cell fraction (not recorded which). The TCR comes from a male donor with ankylosing spondylitis. The chain is built from TRBV11-2 and TRBJ2-7, with 9 bases fitting TRBD1. CDR3 amino acids: CASSSDRGPHEQYF. In DNA, the CDR3 is TGTGCCAGCAGCTCGGACAGGGGCCCCCACGAGCAGTACTTC.